These T cell receptor beta chains were read from a single sample in a study of technical replicates of blood from a few donors. Sequenced by immunoSEQ multiplex PCR; TCRdb stores in-frame clones only, minus some. The sample lists about 75,000 clones, around nine tenths occurring once. Sequencing was done on a sample of T cells isolated from PBMCs. The receptors here all came from a human donor in good health. The CDR3 runs from the conserved cysteine through the conserved F or W. The order of the fields is V gene, clone size, J gene, D gene, CDR3 DNA, CDR3 protein. A D gene is named only where the DNA matches it firmly. Expanded clones get a size class; other rows say once, few or many, or leave the size out.

v_gene: TRBV4-3
abundance: .
j_gene: TRBJ2-7
d_gene: .
CDR3nt: TGCGCCAGCAGCCAAGATCCTCTAATCCCTTACGAGCAGTACTTC
CDR3aa: CASSQDPLIPYEQYF

v_gene: TRBV9
abundance: once
j_gene: TRBJ2-1
d_gene: TRBD2
CDR3nt: TGTGCCAGCAGCGTATGGGCGGGAGACCAGAATGAGCAGTTCTTC
CDR3aa: CASSVWAGDQNEQFF

v_gene: TRBV10-3
abundance: once
j_gene: TRBJ2-7
d_gene: TRBD1
CDR3nt: TGTGCCATCAGTGAGACCGGGACAGTTTCCTACGAGCAGTACTTC
CDR3aa: CAISETGTVSYEQYF

v_gene: TRBV4-3
abundance: .
j_gene: TRBJ2-3
d_gene: .
CDR3nt: TGCGCCAGCAGCCAAGATTTGGCTGGCACAGATACGCAGTATTTT
CDR3aa: CASSQDLAGTDTQYF

v_gene: TRBV30
abundance: .
j_gene: TRBJ1-5
d_gene: .
CDR3nt: TGTGCCTGGAGTGGTCAGGGCATCTATCAGCCCCAGCATTTT
CDR3aa: CAWSGQGIYQPQHF

v_gene: TRBV30
abundance: .
j_gene: TRBJ1-6
d_gene: .
CDR3nt: TGTGCCTGGAGCTATACCGGGGATTTTAATTCACCCCTCCACTTT
CDR3aa: CAWSYTGDFNSPLHF

v_gene: TRBV5-4
abundance: .
j_gene: TRBJ2-7
d_gene: TRBD2
CDR3nt: TGTGCCAGCAGCTCAGATCTAGCGGGGGGGCCCTACGAGCAGTACTTC
CDR3aa: CASSSDLAGGPYEQYF

v_gene: TRBV7-2
abundance: .
j_gene: TRBJ1-2
d_gene: .
CDR3nt: TGTGCCAGCAGCTTACCCCAGACAGGCGCTAACTATGGCTACACCTTC
CDR3aa: CASSLPQTGANYGYTF

v_gene: TRBV14
abundance: .
j_gene: TRBJ1-1
d_gene: TRBD1
CDR3nt: TGTGCCAGCAGCCAACAGACAGGGGGCAAGGCTTTCTTT
CDR3aa: CASSQQTGGKAFF

v_gene: TRBV29-1
abundance: .
j_gene: TRBJ2-7
d_gene: TRBD1
CDR3nt: TGCAGCGTTGAATCGGGACAGGGATTGGTTCGCGAGCAGTACTTC
CDR3aa: CSVESGQGLVREQYF

v_gene: TRBV4-3
abundance: .
j_gene: TRBJ2-6
d_gene: TRBD1
CDR3nt: TGCGCCAGCAGCCCGGGACAGCTCTCTGGGGCCAACGTCCTGACTTTC
CDR3aa: CASSPGQLSGANVLTF

v_gene: TRBV5-1
abundance: .
j_gene: TRBJ1-2
d_gene: TRBD1
CDR3nt: TGCGCCAGCAGCTTGGGACAGGGTTTGGATGGCTACACCTTC
CDR3aa: CASSLGQGLDGYTF

v_gene: TRBV5-1
abundance: .
j_gene: TRBJ2-7
d_gene: .
CDR3nt: TGCGCCAGCAGCTCGGGGGACGGCTCCTACGAGCAGTACTTC
CDR3aa: CASSSGDGSYEQYF

v_gene: TRBV7-9
abundance: once
j_gene: TRBJ1-3
d_gene: .
CDR3nt: TGTGCCAGCAGCTTAGCCTCGGCGGTTGGAAACACCATATATTTT
CDR3aa: CASSLASAVGNTIYF

v_gene: TRBV5-4
abundance: .
j_gene: TRBJ1-4
d_gene: .
CDR3nt: TGTGCCAGCAGTCTTCCACCCGGGGGTGGCGAAAAACTGTTTTTT
CDR3aa: CASSLPPGGGEKLFF

v_gene: TRBV11-2
abundance: .
j_gene: TRBJ2-7
d_gene: .
CDR3nt: TGTGCCAGCAGCTTAATCTCTGGACAAACCTACGAGCAGTACTTC
CDR3aa: CASSLISGQTYEQYF

v_gene: TRBV6-1
abundance: .
j_gene: TRBJ2-2
d_gene: TRBD2
CDR3nt: TGTGCCAGCAGTGCGGGACTAGCGGGAGCCGGGGAGCTGTTTTTT
CDR3aa: CASSAGLAGAGELFF

v_gene: TRBV11-2
abundance: .
j_gene: TRBJ2-1
d_gene: TRBD2
CDR3nt: TGTGCCAGCAGCTTGGGGGGACTAGCGGGGTACAATGAGCAGTTCTTC
CDR3aa: CASSLGGLAGYNEQFF

v_gene: TRBV13
abundance: .
j_gene: TRBJ1-2
d_gene: .
CDR3nt: TGTGCCAGCAGCTTATCGGACACCCACTATGGCTACACCTTC
CDR3aa: CASSLSDTHYGYTF

v_gene: TRBV7-3
abundance: .
j_gene: TRBJ1-2
d_gene: .
CDR3nt: TGTGCCAGCAGCTACCAGGGGTTCGACTATGGCTACACCTTC
CDR3aa: CASSYQGFDYGYTF

v_gene: TRBV28
abundance: .
j_gene: TRBJ2-3
d_gene: .
CDR3nt: TGTGCCAGCAGTTTAGTCGTCACAGATACGCAGTATTTT
CDR3aa: CASSLVVTDTQYF

v_gene: TRBV27
abundance: .
j_gene: TRBJ2-7
d_gene: TRBD2
CDR3nt: TGTGCCAGCAGGACTAGCGGATTCTACGAGCAGTACTTC
CDR3aa: CASRTSGFYEQYF

v_gene: TRBV6-1
abundance: .
j_gene: TRBJ2-3
d_gene: TRBD2
CDR3nt: TGTGCCAGCAGTGAAGGGCTAGCGGGAGGGACAGATACGCAGTATTTT
CDR3aa: CASSEGLAGGTDTQYF

v_gene: TRBV7-9
abundance: .
j_gene: TRBJ2-2
d_gene: .
CDR3nt: TGTGCCAGCAGCTTACCTTTTAACACCGGGGAGCTGTTTTTT
CDR3aa: CASSLPFNTGELFF

v_gene: TRBV30
abundance: .
j_gene: TRBJ1-5
d_gene: .
CDR3nt: TGTGCCTGGAGTGCCATGGGACACGGGAACCAGCCCCAGCATTTT
CDR3aa: CAWSAMGHGNQPQHF

v_gene: TRBV27
abundance: .
j_gene: TRBJ1-5
d_gene: TRBD1
CDR3nt: TGTGCCAGCAGAACAGGGGTTAGCAATCAGCCCCAGCATTTT
CDR3aa: CASRTGVSNQPQHF

v_gene: TRBV7-8
abundance: .
j_gene: TRBJ2-1
d_gene: .
CDR3nt: TGTGCCAGCAGCCCTAAGACAGGGGAGGGAAACGGTGAGCAGTTCTTC
CDR3aa: CASSPKTGEGNGEQFF

v_gene: TRBV14
abundance: .
j_gene: TRBJ2-7
d_gene: TRBD1
CDR3nt: TGTGCCAGCAGCCCCGGACAGGGCTACGAGCAGTACTTC
CDR3aa: CASSPGQGYEQYF

v_gene: TRBV30
abundance: .
j_gene: TRBJ2-2
d_gene: .
CDR3nt: TGTGCCTGGAGTCCCTTTGAGGGCTGGACCGGGGAGCTGTTTTTT
CDR3aa: CAWSPFEGWTGELFF

v_gene: TRBV6-1
abundance: .
j_gene: TRBJ2-7
d_gene: .
CDR3nt: TGTGCCAGCAGTGAAGTGGGGGCCCCTTACGAGCAGTACTTC
CDR3aa: CASSEVGAPYEQYF

v_gene: TRBV27
abundance: once
j_gene: TRBJ1-2
d_gene: .
CDR3nt: TGTGCCAGCAGTCGCAGCCGGACAGCTAACTATGGCTACACCTTC
CDR3aa: CASSRSRTANYGYTF

v_gene: TRBV19
abundance: .
j_gene: TRBJ2-1
d_gene: .
CDR3nt: TGTGCCAGTAGATCAAGTACAGGGAATATTCAGAATGAGCAGTTCTTC
CDR3aa: CASRSSTGNIQNEQFF

v_gene: TRBV15
abundance: .
j_gene: TRBJ1-5
d_gene: TRBD1
CDR3nt: TGTGCCACCAGCAGAGATAGGGGGCGATATCAGCCCCAGCATTTT
CDR3aa: CATSRDRGRYQPQHF

v_gene: TRBV18
abundance: .
j_gene: TRBJ2-3
d_gene: .
CDR3nt: TGTGCCAGCTCACCACTGGCGGGGGATACGCAGTATTTT
CDR3aa: CASSPLAGDTQYF

v_gene: TRBV11-2
abundance: .
j_gene: TRBJ2-7
d_gene: .
CDR3nt: TGTGCCAGCAGAACAAAAAGGAGCTCCTACGAGCAGTACTTC
CDR3aa: CASRTKRSSYEQYF

v_gene: TRBV4-1
abundance: .
j_gene: TRBJ2-7
d_gene: .
CDR3nt: TGCGCCAGCAGCCAAGAATTTACAGGGACCTACGAGCAGTACTTC
CDR3aa: CASSQEFTGTYEQYF

v_gene: TRBV19
abundance: .
j_gene: TRBJ1-3
d_gene: .
CDR3nt: TGTGCCAGTAGCCGTGAGCACACCATATATTTT
CDR3aa: CASSREHTIYF

v_gene: TRBV5-6
abundance: .
j_gene: TRBJ2-7
d_gene: TRBD2
CDR3nt: TGTGCCAGCAGCGGCGACACTAGCGGGAGGTTGTACGAGCAGTACTTC
CDR3aa: CASSGDTSGRLYEQYF

v_gene: TRBV11-3
abundance: .
j_gene: TRBJ2-7
d_gene: .
CDR3nt: TGTGCCAGCAGCTTAGCCGGCTTGTTGGCTAGCCAGACCTACGAGCAGTACTTC
CDR3aa: CASSLAGLLASQTYEQYF

v_gene: TRBV4-1
abundance: .
j_gene: TRBJ2-3
d_gene: .
CDR3nt: TGCGCCAGCAGCCAAGATATTGCGGGAGATACGCAGTATTTT
CDR3aa: CASSQDIAGDTQYF

v_gene: TRBV5-5
abundance: once
j_gene: TRBJ2-7
d_gene: .
CDR3nt: TGTGCCAGCAGCTTCGGTGAGAGTAGCTCCTACGAGCAGTACTTC
CDR3aa: CASSFGESSSYEQYF

v_gene: TRBV11-2
abundance: .
j_gene: TRBJ2-1
d_gene: TRBD2
CDR3nt: TGTGCCGGGGGTAGCGGGAGGGATTTCAATGAGCAGTTCTTC
CDR3aa: CAGGSGRDFNEQFF

v_gene: TRBV6-5
abundance: .
j_gene: TRBJ1-1
d_gene: TRBD1
CDR3nt: TGTGCCAGCACCCGGACAGGGGACACTGAAGCTTTCTTT
CDR3aa: CASTRTGDTEAFF

v_gene: TRBV9
abundance: .
j_gene: TRBJ2-1
d_gene: TRBD2
CDR3nt: TGTGCCAGCAGCGTAAACCCAATGTCGAGCGGGGGATACAATGAGCAGTTCTTC
CDR3aa: CASSVNPMSSGGYNEQFF

v_gene: TRBV6-5
abundance: .
j_gene: TRBJ2-2
d_gene: .
CDR3nt: TGTGCCAGCAGTTTGATCCTAGGGGGCGGGGAGCTGTTTTTT
CDR3aa: CASSLILGGGELFF

v_gene: TRBV18
abundance: .
j_gene: TRBJ2-7
d_gene: .
CDR3nt: TGTGCCAGCTCACCAGGCCCAAACTACGAGCAGTACTTC
CDR3aa: CASSPGPNYEQYF

v_gene: TRBV10-3
abundance: .
j_gene: TRBJ2-1
d_gene: TRBD1
CDR3nt: TGTGCCACCCATGACAGGGGGCTCAATGAGCAGTTCTTC
CDR3aa: CATHDRGLNEQFF

v_gene: TRBV5-1
abundance: few
j_gene: TRBJ2-2
d_gene: TRBD1
CDR3nt: TGCGCCAGCAGGTCCTCAGGGGGCCTTGGCGGGGAGCTGTTTTTT
CDR3aa: CASRSSGGLGGELFF

v_gene: TRBV28
abundance: .
j_gene: TRBJ2-3
d_gene: TRBD1
CDR3nt: TGTGCCAGCACCCGACATCGGGACAGGGAAGTCACAGATACGCAGTATTTT
CDR3aa: CASTRHRDREVTDTQYF

v_gene: TRBV6-6
abundance: .
j_gene: TRBJ2-1
d_gene: .
CDR3nt: TGTGCCAGCAGTTACTTGGTAGAAAATGAGCAGTTCTTC
CDR3aa: CASSYLVENEQFF

v_gene: TRBV7-2
abundance: .
j_gene: TRBJ2-5
d_gene: TRBD2
CDR3nt: TGTGCCAGCAGCTTAGGTCGGCTAGCGGGGGAAGAGACCCAGTACTTC
CDR3aa: CASSLGRLAGEETQYF

v_gene: TRBV5-1
abundance: .
j_gene: TRBJ1-1
d_gene: .
CDR3nt: TGCGCCAGCAGCTTGGGGACAGCGAACACTGAAGCTTTCTTT
CDR3aa: CASSLGTANTEAFF

v_gene: TRBV6-4
abundance: .
j_gene: TRBJ1-1
d_gene: .
CDR3nt: TGTGCCAGCAGTGACTCTCTAAAGGTGCGGGAAGCTTTCTTT
CDR3aa: CASSDSLKVREAFF

v_gene: TRBV18
abundance: once
j_gene: TRBJ2-7
d_gene: TRBD1
CDR3nt: TGTGCCAGCTCGACCGGGACAGGGATTGGCGAGCAGTACTTC
CDR3aa: CASSTGTGIGEQYF

v_gene: TRBV7-9
abundance: .
j_gene: TRBJ2-7
d_gene: .
CDR3nt: TGTGCCAGCAGCTTATCCTCTCTAGCGCGCGAGCAGTACTTC
CDR3aa: CASSLSSLAREQYF

v_gene: TRBV28
abundance: .
j_gene: TRBJ1-1
d_gene: .
CDR3nt: TGTGCCAGCAGTTTTAGGGGAAACACTGAAGCTTTCTTT
CDR3aa: CASSFRGNTEAFF

v_gene: TRBV5-4
abundance: once
j_gene: TRBJ2-6
d_gene: .
CDR3nt: TGTGCCAGCAGCTTGTCCCGAGACTGGACTTCTGGGGCCAACGTCCTGACTTTC
CDR3aa: CASSLSRDWTSGANVLTF

v_gene: TRBV10-3
abundance: once
j_gene: TRBJ2-1
d_gene: .
CDR3nt: TGTGCCATCAGTGAAGCTAGGGGCCTCGGCAATGAGCAGTTCTTC
CDR3aa: CAISEARGLGNEQFF